The 8 T cell receptor beta chains below all came from one sample that was sequenced in a study of OX40 agonist ivuxolimab in advanced cancers. Repertoires were generated with immunoSEQ multiplex PCR, while TCRdb's copy carries only in-frame clones and drops some. The sample lists 80,000 or so clones; 85% to 95% were seen once. This specimen consisted of CD4+ or CD8+ T cells sorted from blood, obtained in a trial of the OX40 agonist ivuxolimab. The receptor source for this set is an adult with an advanced solid tumor such as melanoma, head and neck, liver or kidney cancer.

V gene TRBV30 combines with J gene TRBJ2-5; the D gene is possibly TRBD2 (5 bases). The CDR3 extends over 13 amino acids. Trimming took 2 bases from V and 2 from J, leaving 9 bases between them. Germline V gives CDR1 GTSNPN, CDR2 SVGIG (reference sequence). The CDR3 sequence is CAWSTGIQETQYF. CDR3 coding DNA: TGTGCCTGGAGTACGGGAATTCAAGAGACCCAGTACTTC.

V and J are TRBV6-1 and TRBJ2-1; no clear D gene. Germline V gene sequence: CDR1 MNHNS, CDR2 SASEGT. Trimming shortened V by 4 bases and J by 2 bases, and 6 bases separated the two germline ends. This CDR3 comprises 13 residues. DNA of the CDR3: TGTGCCAGCAGTGGACGGGCCTACAATGAGCAGTTCTTC. Translated, it gives CASSGRAYNEQFF.

Note on this clone: This specimen includes other DNA sequences encoding the same CDR3. The chain recombines TRBV9 with TRBJ2-3; maybe TRBD2 (5 bases). The CDR3 runs 14 residues. Trimming shortened V by 0 bases and J by 4 bases, and 9 bases separated the two germline ends. CDR1 is SGDLS and CDR2 is YYNGEE in the germline V gene. The CDR3 spells CASSVGGSSDTQYF. Written as DNA, the CDR3 is TGTGCCAGCAGCGTAGGAGGGAGTTCAGATACGCAGTATTTT.

CDR3 DNA: TGTGCCTGGAGTGCAAATTCACCCCTCCACTTT. Protein product: CAWSANSPLHF. J is TRBJ1-6 and V is TRBV30; D gene uncertain. This CDR3 spans 11 amino acids. V shed 1 base and J shed 7 bases, with 2 bases lying between them. The germline V gene has CDR1 GTSNPN and CDR2 SVGIG (reference sequence). Full variable domain (remainder filled in from reference TRBV30 and TRBJ1-6): SQTIHQWPATLVQPVGSPLSLECTVEGTSNPNLYWYRQAAGRGLQLLFYSVGIGQISSEVPQNLSASRPQDRQFILSSKKLLLSDSGFYLCAWSANSPLHFGNGTRLTVT.

V is TRBV4-3 and J is TRBJ2-3; 12 nucleotides match TRBD2. CDR1 and CDR2 (germline): LGHNA, YSLEER. The CDR3 contains 18 residues. With 2 bases clipped from V and 5 bases from J, the junction kept 11 bases outside the gene matches. The CDR3 loop reads CASSQWKLAGGGEDTQYF. The CDR3 DNA follows: TGCGCCAGCAGCCAATGGAAACTAGCGGGGGGAGGTGAAGATACGCAGTATTTT.

This rearrangement joins TRBV19 to TRBJ1-5; TRBD1 aligns across 8 bases. From germline, CDR1 is LNHDA and CDR2 SQIVND (reference sequence). The CDR3 is 18 residues long. The V gene end was trimmed by 2 bases and the J gene end by 1 base; junction bases not matched to a gene: 10. The CDR3 bases are TGTGCCAGTAGTATAATAACAGGGGGAATCGGGAGCAATCAGCCCCAGCATTTT. This sequence encodes CASSIITGGIGSNQPQHF.

The chain employs TRBV19 and TRBJ1-2; D perhaps matches TRBD1 (5 bases). The CDR3 has 14 residues. From germline, CDR1 is LNHDA and CDR2 SQIVND (reference sequence). V gave up 7 bases and J gave up 5 bases, with 17 bases separating them. The CDR3 spells CASTGRGLGYGYTF. The CDR3 nucleotides are TGTGCCAGTACAGGGAGAGGGCTTGGGTATGGCTACACCTTC.

The CDR3 here is CASKGGVWNQPQHF. The CDR3 DNA is TGTGCCAGCAAGGGGGGAGTATGGAATCAGCCCCAGCATTTT. V gene TRBV6-1 combines with J gene TRBJ1-5; D might be TRBD1 (6 bases). From germline, CDR1 is MNHNS and CDR2 SASEGT. CDR3 length: 14 residues. V shed 7 bases and J shed 4 bases, with 14 bases lying between them.